This T cell receptor beta chain was observed in a study of CD8+CD57+ T cells in acquired aplastic anemia. In its sample, this clonotype was seen many times. Patients sequenced had flow cytometry evidence of CD8+CD57+ cell expansion. Patients uniformly had severe acquired aplastic anemia. The V end was cut by 0 bases, the J end by 2 bases, with 18 bases between. This CDR3 contains 18 residues. The germline gives CDR1 SNHLY, CDR2 FYNNEI. Genomic DNA provided the template from which TCR beta VDJ and CDR3 profiles were obtained. Each CDR3 protein gets one entry after TCRdb re-called the reads with MiXCR. There are about 160,000 distinct CDR3 sequences in the sample; about 50% occur only once, and over 25% lies in the top ten.

Specimen: sorted CD4+, CD8+, or CD8+CD57+ T cells (not recorded which) from PBMCs. This chain links TRBV2 with TRBJ2-3, with D possibly TRBD1 on 7 matching bases. The origin of this receptor is a human donor with aplastic anemia. The CDR3 bases are TGTGCCAGCAGTGAAGCGCTTCAGGGGGGCGCGTACACAGATACGCAGTATTTT. This sequence encodes CASSEALQGGAYTDTQYF.